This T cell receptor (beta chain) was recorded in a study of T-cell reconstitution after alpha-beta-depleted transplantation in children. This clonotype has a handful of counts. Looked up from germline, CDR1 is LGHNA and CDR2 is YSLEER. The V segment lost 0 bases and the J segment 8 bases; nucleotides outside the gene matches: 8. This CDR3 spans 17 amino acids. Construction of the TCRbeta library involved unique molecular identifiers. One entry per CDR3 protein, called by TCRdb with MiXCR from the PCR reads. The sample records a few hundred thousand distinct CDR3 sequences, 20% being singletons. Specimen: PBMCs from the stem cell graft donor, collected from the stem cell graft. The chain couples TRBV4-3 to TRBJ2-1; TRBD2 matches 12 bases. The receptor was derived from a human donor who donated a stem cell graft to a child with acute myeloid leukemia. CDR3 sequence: CASSQEWRLAGEDEQFF. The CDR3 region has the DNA TGCGCCAGCAGCCAAGAGTGGAGACTAGCGGGAGAAGATGAGCAGTTCTTC.